Listed here are 4 T cell receptor beta chains from one sample, sequenced in a study of shared clonotypes between healthy human individuals. The method was immunoSEQ multiplex PCR; TCRdb's version includes in-frame clones alone and lacks a portion of them. The data contain under 550,000 clones, almost 97% of them singletons. The sequenced sample consisted of naive CD4+ T cells sorted from blood. Sample subset: CD45RA+ positively selected. These receptors originate from a woman aged 30 to 39 in good health.

The count of this clone is one. V is TRBV5-1 and J is TRBJ1-1; 8 nucleotides agree with TRBD1. The CDR3 sequence is 14 residues long. Germline V lookup: CDR1 SGHRS, CDR2 YFSETQ. The V segment lost 6 bases and the J segment 0 bases; nucleotides outside the gene matches: 4. The CDR3 nucleotides are TGCGCCAGCACAGGGGGCCAGATGAACACTGAAGCTTTCTTT. The encoded protein is CASTGGQMNTEAFF.

The chain employs TRBV7-9 and TRBJ2-1; weak D call: TRBD1 (5 bases). CDR3 length: 12 residues. Trimming shortened V by 1 base and J by 7 bases, and 5 bases separated the two germline ends. The V gene's germline CDR1 is SEHNR and CDR2 FQNEAQ (reference sequence). CDR3 residues: CASSLGQNEQFF. The CDR3 DNA reads TGTGCCAGCAGCTTAGGACAGAATGAGCAGTTCTTC.

The chain carries TRBV18 and TRBJ1-2; D remains ambiguous. The CDR3 runs 13 residues. The germline V and J ends were trimmed by 2 bases and 4 bases, with 8 bases remaining between them. Germline V gene sequence: CDR1 KGHSH, CDR2 LQKENI. The CDR3 sequence is CASSPEGSYGYTF. The CDR3 coding sequence is TGTGCCAGCTCACCAGAAGGATCCTATGGCTACACCTTC.

The V gene is TRBV5-1, the J gene TRBJ2-2; TRBD2 might be the D (6 bases). Trimming left V 4 bases short and J 4 bases short, with 17 bases between. The CDR3 covers 16 residues. Germline CDR1 and CDR2: SGHRS and YFSETQ. CDR3 DNA: TGCGCCAGCAGCCGTGAAGGAGGGCCCCCCACCGGGGAGCTGTTTTTT. It is translated as CASSREGGPPTGELFF.